This T cell receptor beta chain stems from a study of blood T cells in healthy people across ages. This clonotype has only a few counts. Germline V gives CDR1 MNHEY, CDR2 SMNVEV (reference sequence). Between the trimmed V and J ends, which lost 5 bases and 4 bases, there was a span of 11 bases. The CDR3 sequence is 14 residues long. Primers used in a second PCR of about 6 to 11 cycles were a sample-barcoded 5' primer and a J-beta primer mix. TCRdb independently ran MiXCR on the 5' RACE reads; one entry per CDR3 protein. The table lists around 800,000 distinct CDR3 sequences, 20% to 30% of them singletons. The data were also submitted as part of a second study, on T cells of mothers and their children.

The source material was blood. This clonotype was obtained from a boy under 18 in good health. The chain joins TRBV27 to TRBJ2-2, with D possibly matching TRBD1 (5 bases). The CDR3 DNA is TGTGCCAGCAGTCTAGACAGCTTCACCGGGGAGCTGTTTTTT. Its translation: CASSLDSFTGELFF.